One sample yielded the 32 T cell receptor beta chains listed below, sequenced in a study of graft-versus-host responses after intestinal transplantation (dated by TCRdb to the early 2020s). These TCRs are of unknown antigen specificity. The time point label here, explained by the study, means: cells obtained before transplantation from donor or recipient. Receptor amplification or capture employed the immunoSEQ multiplex PCR assay. Imported from immuneACCESS, the table was reduced by TCRdb to in-frame sequences with V and J called. These copies leave out some clones; in studies compared against another copy, an unresolved V gene accounts for under half, and the cause of the remainder is not known. For this sample the table gives approximately 70,000 clones, of which around 90% were detected only once. Clones ranked in the top ten supply roughly 2.5% of the sample. Sequenced material: unstimulated CD8+ T cells sorted from spleen or lymph node cells, taken before intestinal transplant. Source of these receptors: a human donor who received an intestinal transplant.

In this sample, this clone is medium-sized (0.01 to 0.1%). CDR3 nucleotide sequence: TGTGCCACCAGCAGAGATACAGGCAACTATGGCTACACCTTC. Protein sequence: CATSRDTGNYGYTF. This chain uses TRBV15 with TRBJ1-2, with a weak D call TRBD1 (5 bases). This CDR3 spans 14 amino acids. In germline, CDR1 is LNHNV, CDR2 YYDKDF (reference sequence). V was cut by 0 bases and J by 2 bases, with 7 bases left in between.

The gene calls are TRBV4-1 and TRBJ2-7; TRBD2 aligns across 10 bases. Germline V gene lookup returns CDR1 MGHRA and CDR2 YSYEKL. The junction had 14 bases not matched to a gene; V was cut back by 6 bases and J by 3 bases. CDR3 length: 17 residues. CDR3 coding DNA: TGCGCCAGCAGTAGAAGGCTAGCGGGAGTGGGGATCTACGAGCAGTACTTC. This encodes CASSRRLAGVGIYEQYF.

CDR3 nucleotides: TGTGCCAGCAGTGCCCCCGGGGAGCAGTACTTC. It specifies CASSAPGEQYF. This chain links TRBV6-1 with TRBJ2-7; no definite D call. V lost 4 bases and J 7 bases, leaving 8 bases between the germline ends. The germline V gene encodes CDR1 MNHNS and CDR2 SASEGT. The CDR3 length is 11 residues.

The chain carries TRBV4-1 and TRBJ2-3, with 11 bases identical to TRBD2. The CDR3 sequence is 16 residues long. Germline values: CDR1 MGHRA, CDR2 YSYEKL. V was pared by 4 bases and J by 4 bases, with 7 bases of the junction left unmatched. CDR3 protein: CASSPLLAGEADTQYF. The CDR3 bases are TGCGCCAGCAGCCCCTTACTAGCGGGAGAGGCAGATACGCAGTATTTT.

V and J are TRBV5-4 and TRBJ2-7, with TRBD2 identical over 9 bases. The CDR3 totals 15 residues. In germline, CDR1 is SGHNT, CDR2 YYREEE (reference sequence). V lost 3 bases, J lost 3 bases, and 7 bases stayed unmatched. The CDR3 spells CASSSQGTSLYEQYF. Written as DNA, the CDR3 is TGTGCCAGCAGCTCCCAGGGGACTAGCCTCTACGAGCAGTACTTC.

Only one count was recorded for this clone. The chain uses TRBV19 and TRBJ1-5, with a weak D call TRBD1 (6 bases). From germline, CDR1 is LNHDA and CDR2 SQIVND (reference sequence). The ends were cut back, 1 base at V and 3 bases at J, with 10 bases in the middle. The CDR3 totals 15 residues. As DNA, the CDR3 is TGTGCCAGTAGTATAGCGGCAGGGGACAATCAGCCCCAGCATTTT. It codes for CASSIAAGDNQPQHF.

The V call is TRBV15, the J call TRBJ2-3; possibly TRBD2 for D (6 bases). This CDR3 has 15 amino acids. The ends were cut back, 4 bases at V and 2 bases at J, with 13 bases in the middle. Germline CDR1 reads LNHNV; CDR2 reads YYDKDF (reference sequence). The chain's CDR3 is CATSTRDSYTDTQYF. In DNA form, the CDR3 reads TGTGCCACCAGCACCCGGGACTCCTACACAGATACGCAGTATTTT.

J is TRBJ2-6 and V is TRBV4-1; tentatively, D is TRBD1 (5 bases). Germline V gives CDR1 MGHRA, CDR2 YSYEKL. V was clipped by 7 bases and J by 0 bases, with 10 bases between them. This CDR3 is 15 amino acids long. The CDR3 loop reads CASKGELSGANVLTF. In nucleotides, the CDR3 is TGCGCCAGCAAAGGGGAACTCTCTGGGGCCAACGTCCTGACTTTC.

V gene TRBV28 combines with J gene TRBJ2-7, with TRBD1 matching over 7 bases. Per germline, CDR1 MDHEN and CDR2 SYDVKM. CDR3 length equals 14 residues. Trimming took 8 bases from V and 2 from J; bases not matched to a gene: 9. The DNA for the CDR3 is TGTGCCAGCCTACCCCTCGGGACAGCCTACGAGCAGTACTTC. Translated: CASLPLGTAYEQYF.

Notes on this clone: Other DNA variants within this sample encode the same CDR3. This rearrangement joins TRBV20-1 to TRBJ2-7, with unresolved D. The V end was cut by 6 bases, the J end by 2 bases, with 2 bases between. The CDR3 loop spans 9 amino acids. Germline CDR1 and CDR2: DFQATT and SNEGSKA (reference sequence). CDR3 coding DNA: TGCAGTGCCACCTACGAGCAGTACTTC. Amino acids: CSATYEQYF.

The CDR3 region has the DNA TGTGCCAGCAGGACCGCCGCTCCCTCGTTCTTTAAGGGGGGGCAAGAGACCCAGTACTTC. Encoded protein: CASRTAAPSFFKGGQETQYF. The gene calls are TRBV2 and TRBJ2-5, with D perhaps matching TRBD2 (7 bases). The CDR3 totals 20 residues. Germline V gene data show CDR1 as SNHLY and CDR2 as FYNNEI. V was cut by 6 bases and J by 2 bases, with 31 bases left in between.

V usage is TRBV28 and J usage is TRBJ2-7; TRBD1 is a possible D gene (5 bases). V dropped 6 bases and J dropped 1 base, with 10 bases sitting between them. The CDR3 spans 13 residues. The V gene's germline CDR1 is MDHEN and CDR2 SYDVKM. The CDR3 protein is CASRDSRSYEQYF. The CDR3 nucleotides are TGTGCCAGCAGAGACAGCCGATCCTACGAGCAGTACTTC.

This clone was seen only once. The chain has TRBV4-1 and TRBJ2-7, with D possibly matching TRBD2 (6 bases). Germline V gene sequence: CDR1 MGHRA, CDR2 YSYEKL. The germline V and J ends were trimmed by 2 bases and 2 bases, with 31 bases remaining between them. CDR3 length equals 21 residues. The CDR3 sequence: CASSQKKIVLLGTPDPYEQYF. The CDR3 DNA sequence: TGCGCCAGCAGCCAAAAAAAGATTGTTTTGCTCGGGACTCCGGACCCCTACGAGCAGTACTTC.

This chain joins TRBV5-4 and TRBJ2-7; 8 nucleotides line up with TRBD1. The J segment lost 2 bases and the V segment lost 4 bases, leaving 5 bases of the junction unmatched. The V gene's germline CDR1 is SGHNT and CDR2 YYREEE (reference sequence). CDR3 length equals 14 residues. Here the CDR3 reads CASSADRGAYEQYF. The CDR3 nucleotides are TGTGCCAGCAGCGCCGACAGGGGCGCCTACGAGCAGTACTTC. Together with reference TRBV5-4 and TRBJ2-7, the CDR3 gives the full variable domain: ETGVTQSPTHLIKTRGQQVTLRCSSQSGHNTVSWYQQALGQGPQFIFQYYREEENGRGNFPPRFSGLQFPNYSSELNVNALELDDSALYLCASSADRGAYEQYFGPGTRLTVT.

The gene calls are TRBV5-5 and TRBJ2-7, with D possibly matching TRBD1 (6 bases). There are 14 residues in the CDR3. Trimming pared 1 base from V and 3 bases from J, leaving 11 bases between. Germline V CDR1 and CDR2: SGHKS, YYEKEE (reference sequence). Here the CDR3 DNA reads TGTGCCAGCAGCTTGTGGGCAGGGGACTACGAGCAGTACTTC. This sequence encodes CASSLWAGDYEQYF.

This clone came up once. The rearrangement joins TRBV7-2 to TRBJ2-3, with 12 bases lining up with TRBD2. V was pared by 2 bases and J by 2 bases, with 8 bases of the junction left unmatched. This CDR3 is 18 amino acids long. Germline CDR1 and CDR2: SGHTA and FQGNSA. The CDR3 region has the DNA TGTGCCAGCAGCTTACCTAGCGGGAGGGCCCCCTTCACAGATACGCAGTATTTT. Its translation: CASSLPSGRAPFTDTQYF.

This chain joins TRBV27 and TRBJ2-7, with TRBD1 identical over 8 bases. Germline V lookup: CDR1 MNHEY, CDR2 SMNVEV (reference sequence). The ends lost 3 bases at V and 5 bases at J; junction bases unmatched: 6. The CDR3 covers 14 residues. The CDR3 region is CASSFQGARDEQYF. The CDR3 DNA follows: TGTGCCAGCAGTTTCCAGGGGGCACGAGACGAGCAGTACTTC.

The CDR3 loop is CASSTGSSYNEQFF. The DNA of the CDR3 is TGTGCCAGCAGCACAGGGAGCTCCTACAATGAGCAGTTCTTC. The chain couples TRBV7-9 to TRBJ2-1; possibly TRBD1 for D (6 bases). Germline V CDR1 and CDR2: SEHNR, FQNEAQ (reference sequence). The CDR3 has 14 residues. The V end lost 5 bases, the J end lost 0 bases, and 8 bases lay between the germline ends.

V is TRBV5-6 and J is TRBJ2-3, with 9 positions matching TRBD2. This CDR3 is built from 14 residues. The J segment lost 6 bases and the V segment lost 4 bases, leaving 6 bases of the junction unmatched. The germline gives CDR1 SGHDT, CDR2 YYEEEE. CDR3 nucleotide sequence: TGTGCCAGCAGCGGGACTAGCTACGCGGATACGCAGTATTTT. Translated: CASSGTSYADTQYF.

The chain is built from TRBV2 and TRBJ2-5, with D maybe TRBD1 (5 bases). The germline V and J ends were trimmed by 2 bases and 3 bases, with 16 bases remaining between them. Germline V gene sequence: CDR1 SNHLY, CDR2 FYNNEI. This CDR3 is built from 16 residues. CDR3 sequence: CASSEILATGEETQYF. The CDR3 DNA sequence: TGTGCCAGCAGTGAAATCTTGGCTACAGGAGAAGAGACCCAGTACTTC.

In this sample, this clone turned up once. The genes are TRBV4-1 and TRBJ2-7; D unresolved. The length of the CDR3 is 12 residues. From germline, CDR1 is MGHRA and CDR2 YSYEKL. V was clipped by 5 bases and J by 1 base, with 6 bases between them. The CDR3 coding sequence is TGCGCCAGCAGCTCCTCTTCCTACGAGCAGTACTTC. This sequence encodes CASSSSSYEQYF.

The genes are TRBV7-6 and TRBJ1-1, with D uncertain. Germline values: CDR1 SGHVS, CDR2 FNYEAQ. Trimming took 5 bases from V and 0 from J, leaving 19 bases between them. CDR3 size: 17 residues. Written as DNA, the CDR3 is TGTGCCAGCAGCCAAGATTATGCAGGTCCTGTGAACACTGAAGCTTTCTTT. Its translation is CASSQDYAGPVNTEAFF.

The chain has TRBV27 and TRBJ2-7, with 8 bases matching TRBD2. The CDR3 is 14 residues long. With 7 bases clipped from V and 5 bases from J, the junction kept 10 bases outside the gene matches. Germline V CDR1 and CDR2: MNHEY, SMNVEV (reference sequence). CDR3 sequence (DNA): TGTGCCAGCACGCAAGCGGGAGCTGAACACGAGCAGTACTTC. This encodes CASTQAGAEHEQYF.

The V call is TRBV10-2, the J call TRBJ1-5; D gene unclear. The V gene's germline CDR1 is WSHSY and CDR2 SAAADI. Trimming removed 8 bases from V and 2 bases from J, with 10 bases in between. CDR3 length equals 13 residues. CDR3 in DNA: TGCGCCAGCCAAGTGAGGGGCAATCAGCCCCAGCATTTT. It specifies CASQVRGNQPQHF.

The chain uses TRBV10-3 and TRBJ1-2; 7 bases line up with TRBD1. The CDR3 length is 16 residues. Germline V lookup: CDR1 ENHRY, CDR2 SYGVKD. With V trimmed by 6 bases and J by 8 bases, 18 bases remained unmatched. As DNA, the CDR3 is TGTGCCATCAGCCGGGACAGCCCCAGGAGTATGGGGGGCTACACCTTC. This encodes CAISRDSPRSMGGYTF.

The sample holds one count of this clone. This rearrangement joins TRBV6-1 to TRBJ1-5, with D perhaps TRBD1 (6 bases). The CDR3 has 11 amino acids. The germline V and J ends were trimmed by 6 bases and 7 bases, with 7 bases remaining between them. From germline, CDR1 is MNHNS and CDR2 SASEGT. The chain's CDR3 is CASSRGQPQHF. The CDR3 nucleotides read TGTGCCAGCAGCAGGGGCCAGCCCCAGCATTTT.

CDR3 DNA: TGTGCCAGCAGTTTTTCCTTTGACAGCCAAAAGTCGTATTTT. This codes for CASSFSFDSQKSYF. This chain joins TRBV27 and TRBJ2-3; D may be TRBD1 (5 bases). This CDR3 region has 14 residues. Germline CDR1 is MNHEY and CDR2 is SMNVEV (reference sequence). Deletions cut 3 bases from V and 14 bases from J, with 21 bases between.

This clone was recorded once. The chain carries TRBV29-1 and TRBJ2-7; 8 nucleotides agree with TRBD1. Germline lookup yields CDR1 SQVTM and CDR2 ANQGSEA. V shed 3 bases, J shed 1 base, and the junction held 2 bases outside the gene matches. There are 13 residues in the CDR3. CDR3 in DNA: TGCAGCGTTGAGACAGGGGAGTCCTACGAGCAGTACTTC. It codes for CSVETGESYEQYF.

V usage is TRBV2 and J usage is TRBJ2-5; D perhaps matches TRBD2 (7 bases). The CDR3 spans 13 residues. CDR1 and CDR2 from the germline V gene are SNHLY and FYNNEI. Trimming cost V 4 bases and J 6 bases, with 12 bases left between them. CDR3 sequence reads: CASSGGGIKTQYF. Written as DNA, the CDR3 is TGTGCCAGCAGTGGCGGGGGCATAAAGACCCAGTACTTC.

The chain combines TRBV2 with TRBJ2-3; D is perhaps TRBD2 (6 bases). CDR1 is SNHLY and CDR2 is FYNNEI in the germline V gene. V was shortened by 8 bases and J by 3 bases, with 24 bases between the two germline ends. The CDR3 runs 17 residues. The CDR3 loop is CASFHRDSTAGTDTQYF. CDR3 DNA sequence: TGTGCCAGCTTCCACCGGGACTCCACGGCGGGAACAGATACGCAGTATTTT.

The rearrangement links TRBV19 to TRBJ1-5, with TRBD1 matching over 8 bases. CDR3 length: 15 amino acids. CDR1 and CDR2 from the germline V gene are LNHDA and SQIVND (reference sequence). The ends lost 1 base at V and 7 bases at J; junction bases unmatched: 6. The CDR3 region has the DNA TGTGCCAGTAGTATAGCAGGGGGCGCGTGGCAGCCCCAGCATTTT. This sequence encodes CASSIAGGAWQPQHF. Based on the CDR3 plus reference TRBV19 and TRBJ1-5, the full variable domain is DGGITQSPKYLFRKEGQNVTLSCEQNLNHDAMYWYRQDPGQGLRLIYYSQIVNDFQKGDIAEGYSVSREKKESFPLTVTSAQKNPTAFYLCASSIAGGAWQPQHFGDGTRLSIL.

CDR3 protein: CARGTSGGDYNEQFF. The CDR3 nucleotides are TGTGCCCGAGGGACTAGCGGGGGAGATTACAATGAGCAGTTCTTC. The chain combines TRBV27 with TRBJ2-1; TRBD2 matches 14 bases. Germline V lookup: CDR1 MNHEY, CDR2 SMNVEV (reference sequence). The CDR3 loop spans 15 amino acids. Unmatched junction bases numbered 7, after V lost 11 bases and J lost 4 bases.